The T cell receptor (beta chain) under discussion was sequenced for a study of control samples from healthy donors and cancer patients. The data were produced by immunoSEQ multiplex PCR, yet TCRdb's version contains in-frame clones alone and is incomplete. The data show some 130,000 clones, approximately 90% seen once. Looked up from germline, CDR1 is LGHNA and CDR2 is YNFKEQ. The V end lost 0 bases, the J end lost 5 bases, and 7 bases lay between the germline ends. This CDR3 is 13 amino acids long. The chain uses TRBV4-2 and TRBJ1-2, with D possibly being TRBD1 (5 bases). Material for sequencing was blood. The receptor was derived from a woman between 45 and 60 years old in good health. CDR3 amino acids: CASSQEQGYGYTF. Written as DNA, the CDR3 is TGTGCCAGCAGCCAAGAGCAGGGTTATGGCTACACCTTC.